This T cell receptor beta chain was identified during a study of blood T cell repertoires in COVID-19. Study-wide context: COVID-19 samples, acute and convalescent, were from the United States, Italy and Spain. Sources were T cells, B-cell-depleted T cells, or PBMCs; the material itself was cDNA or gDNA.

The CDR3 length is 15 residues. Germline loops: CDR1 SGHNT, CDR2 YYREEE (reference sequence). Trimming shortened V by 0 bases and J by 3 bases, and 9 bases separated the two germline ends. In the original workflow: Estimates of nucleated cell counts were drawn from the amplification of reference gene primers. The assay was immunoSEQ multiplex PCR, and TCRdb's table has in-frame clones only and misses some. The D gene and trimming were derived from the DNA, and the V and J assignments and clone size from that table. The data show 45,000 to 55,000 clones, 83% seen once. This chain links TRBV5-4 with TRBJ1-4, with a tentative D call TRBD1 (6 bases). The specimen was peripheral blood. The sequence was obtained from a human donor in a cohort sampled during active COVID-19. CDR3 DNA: TGTGCCAGCAGCTTGGGCACAGGGTCTAATGAAAAACTGTTTTTT. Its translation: CASSLGTGSNEKLFF.